The sequence of this T cell receptor (beta chain) was determined in a study of post-analysis software for immune sequencing data. Study in general: Included among the disease courses, which were recorded for the cohort, were relapsing-remitting, secondary progressive and progressive-relapsing multiple sclerosis. Points from the study as a whole: Multiple sclerosis patients showed significantly lower normalized Chao1 diversity than controls did. Batch-matched samples strongly co-clustered by F measure. Roughly five TRBV segments were more frequent in patients than controls; TRBV5-6, TRBV5-1 and TRBV20-1 belonged to this group.

Included in the TCR beta cDNA libraries were unique molecular identifiers. Researchers reported 520,000 or so cDNA molecules coming from around 1 to 9.1 million T cells. TCRdb re-called the PCR reads with MiXCR, one entry per CDR3 protein. The repertoire holds about 820,000 distinct CDR3 sequences, with under 70% as singletons. V lost 0 bases to trimming and J lost 5 bases, with 8 bases between them. The CDR3 covers 14 residues. Germline loops: CDR1 WSHSY, CDR2 SAAADI. Comment on this clonotype: Its antigen remains unidentified.

The sequencing sample was made of blood. The sequence came from a girl between 5 and 17 years old with multiple sclerosis. The chain is built from TRBV10-2 and TRBJ2-1, with D hard to call. DNA of the CDR3: TGCGCCAGCAGTGAGTCGATAAAGCACAATGAGCAGTTCTTC. Translated: CASSESIKHNEQFF.